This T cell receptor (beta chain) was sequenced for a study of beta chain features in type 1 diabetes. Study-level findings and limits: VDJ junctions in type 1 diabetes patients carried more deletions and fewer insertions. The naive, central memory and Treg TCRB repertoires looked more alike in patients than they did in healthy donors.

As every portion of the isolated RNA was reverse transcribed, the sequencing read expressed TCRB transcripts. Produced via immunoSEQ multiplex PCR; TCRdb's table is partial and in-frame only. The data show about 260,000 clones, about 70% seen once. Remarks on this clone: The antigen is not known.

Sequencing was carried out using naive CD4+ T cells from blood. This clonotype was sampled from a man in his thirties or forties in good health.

Written as DNA, the CDR3 is TGTGCCTGGAGCGCACTAGCGGGGGGGCCAGCAACGCAGTATTTT. Amino acid sequence: CAWSALAGGPATQYF. J is TRBJ2-3 and V is TRBV30; TRBD2 matches 13 bases. V shed 3 bases, J shed 9 bases, and the junction held 9 bases outside the gene matches. The CDR3 is made up of 15 amino acids. CDR1 is GTSNPN and CDR2 is SVGIG in the germline V gene (reference sequence).